The clone carrying this T cell receptor beta chain came up a few times. The target antigen is unknown. This sample is part of a study of T-cell memory formation after mild COVID-19. Study-level findings and limits: Contracting CD4+ clones were located mainly in CM and EM, and CD8+ clones in EMRA. Contracting clones from day 15 to 85 had balanced CD4/CD8; later expanders favoured CD4+.

MiXCR, applied by TCRdb to the 5' RACE reads, yields one record per CDR3 protein. The table records roughly 200,000 distinct CDR3 sequences, around 16% of them present only once. This CDR3 has 14 residues. Per the germline V gene, CDR1 is SGHRS and CDR2 is YFSETQ. Germline trimming cut 3 bases from V and 2 bases from J; bases unmatched to any gene: 5. This sequence joins TRBV5-1 and TRBJ2-7; TRBD1 agrees at 7 bases. The origin of this receptor is an adult woman who had mild COVID-19 (a few samples of this study predate the infection). Cell type and time point are not known. The sequenced material came from PBMCs or a T cell subset sorted from them (not recorded which). CDR3 in DNA: TGCGCCAGCAGCTCGGGGACAGTAACCTACGAGCAGTACTTC. Its translation is CASSSGTVTYEQYF.